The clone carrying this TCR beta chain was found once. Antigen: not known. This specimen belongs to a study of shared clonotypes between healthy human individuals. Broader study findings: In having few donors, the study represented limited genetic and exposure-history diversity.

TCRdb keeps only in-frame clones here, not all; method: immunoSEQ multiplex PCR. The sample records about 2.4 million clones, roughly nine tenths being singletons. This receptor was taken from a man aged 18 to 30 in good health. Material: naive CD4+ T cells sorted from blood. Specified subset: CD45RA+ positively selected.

CDR3: CASSPPSGTGVYEQYF. For the CDR3, the DNA is TGTGCCAGCTCACCACCCTCCGGGACAGGGGTCTACGAGCAGTACTTC. The rearrangement links TRBV18 to TRBJ2-7; TRBD1 matches 10 bases. This CDR3 spans 16 amino acids. Germline V gene data show CDR1 as KGHSH and CDR2 as LQKENI. The ends lost 0 bases at V and 3 bases at J; junction bases unmatched: 5. Based on the CDR3 plus reference TRBV18 and TRBJ2-7, the full variable domain is NAGVMQNPRHLVRRRGQEARLRCSPMKGHSHVYWYRQLPEEGLKFMVYLQKENIIDESGMPKERFSAEFPKEGPSILRIQQVVRGDSAAYFCASSPPSGTGVYEQYFGPGTRLTVT.